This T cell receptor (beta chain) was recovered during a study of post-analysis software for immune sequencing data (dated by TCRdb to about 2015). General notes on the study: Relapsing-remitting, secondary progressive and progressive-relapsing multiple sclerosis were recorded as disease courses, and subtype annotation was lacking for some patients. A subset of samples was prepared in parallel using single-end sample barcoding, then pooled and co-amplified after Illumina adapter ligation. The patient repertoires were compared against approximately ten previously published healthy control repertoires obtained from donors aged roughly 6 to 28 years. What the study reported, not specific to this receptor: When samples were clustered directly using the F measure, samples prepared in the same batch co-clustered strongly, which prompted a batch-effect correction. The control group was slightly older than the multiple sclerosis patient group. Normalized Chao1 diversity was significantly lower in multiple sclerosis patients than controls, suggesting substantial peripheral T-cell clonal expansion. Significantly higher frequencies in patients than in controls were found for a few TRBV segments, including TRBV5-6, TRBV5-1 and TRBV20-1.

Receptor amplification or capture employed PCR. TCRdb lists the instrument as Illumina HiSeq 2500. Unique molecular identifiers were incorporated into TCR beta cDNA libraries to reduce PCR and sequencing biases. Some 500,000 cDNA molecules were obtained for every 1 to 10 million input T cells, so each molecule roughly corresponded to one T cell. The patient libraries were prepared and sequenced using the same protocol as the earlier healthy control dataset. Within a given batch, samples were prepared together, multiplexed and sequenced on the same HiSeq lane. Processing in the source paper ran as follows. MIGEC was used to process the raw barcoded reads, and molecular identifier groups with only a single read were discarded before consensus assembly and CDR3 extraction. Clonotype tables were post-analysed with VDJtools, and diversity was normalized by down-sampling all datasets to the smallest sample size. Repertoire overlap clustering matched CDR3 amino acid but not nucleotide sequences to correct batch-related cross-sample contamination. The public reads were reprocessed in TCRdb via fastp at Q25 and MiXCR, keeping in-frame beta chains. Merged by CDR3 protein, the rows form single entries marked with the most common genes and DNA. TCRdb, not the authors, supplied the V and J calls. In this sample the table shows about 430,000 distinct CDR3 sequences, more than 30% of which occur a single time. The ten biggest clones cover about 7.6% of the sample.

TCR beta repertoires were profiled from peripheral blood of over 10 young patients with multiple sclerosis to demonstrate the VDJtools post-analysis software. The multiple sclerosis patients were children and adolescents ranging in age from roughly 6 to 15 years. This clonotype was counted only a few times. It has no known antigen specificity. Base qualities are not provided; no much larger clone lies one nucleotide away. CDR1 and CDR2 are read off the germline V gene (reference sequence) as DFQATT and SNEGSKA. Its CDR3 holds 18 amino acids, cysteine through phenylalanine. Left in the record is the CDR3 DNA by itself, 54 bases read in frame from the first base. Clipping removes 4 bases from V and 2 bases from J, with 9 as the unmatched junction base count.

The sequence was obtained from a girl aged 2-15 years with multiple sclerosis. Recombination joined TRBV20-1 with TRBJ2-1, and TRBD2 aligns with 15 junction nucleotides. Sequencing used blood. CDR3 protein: CSATYGTSGRTPYNEQFF. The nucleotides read TGCAGTGCTACGTACGGGACTAGCGGGAGGACGCCCTACAATGAGCAGTTCTTC.